This is a list of T cell receptor beta chains from one sample in a study of T-cell reconstitution after alpha-beta-depleted transplantation in children. TCRdb analysed the PCR reads with MiXCR anew, one entry per CDR3 protein. Among 640,000 or so distinct CDR3 sequences listed, 15% to 20% were seen once. The sequencing used PBMCs from the stem cell graft donor, collected from the stem cell graft. These receptors originate from a human donor who donated a stem cell graft to a child with acute myeloid leukemia. Both conserved end residues are part of each CDR3.

TRBJ2-1 | TRBV20-1 | 17 | CCARDRTSGVGYNEQFF
TRBJ2-5 | TRBV6-1 | 15 | CASSAPGQGKETQYF
TRBJ2-4 | TRBV28 | 18 | CASSPFIRDSMTKNIQYF
TRBJ2-1 | TRBV15 | 14 | CATSSRRDYNEQFF
TRBJ2-1 | TRBV7-2 | 15 | CASSLESGRNNEQFF
TRBJ2-3 | TRBV29-1 | 12 | CSASIGKDTQYF
TRBJ2-5 | TRBV4-1 | 19 | CASSQDWGLEGPGGETQYF
TRBJ1-1 | TRBV28 | 14 | CASSWEGRWTEAFF
TRBJ2-1 | TRBV10-3 | 11 | CAIGQINEQFF
TRBJ2-7 | TRBV6-2/TRBV6-3 | 14 | CASSPSLRLYEQYF
TRBJ2-2 | TRBV7-2 | 11 | CASGVRGELFF
TRBJ2-7 | TRBV7-2 | 13 | CASSETTGAEQYF
TRBJ1-1 | TRBV6-2/TRBV6-3 | 14 | CASSYEMMMAEAFF
TRBJ2-7 | TRBV20-1 | 12 | CSVTTSGGSQYF
TRBJ2-3 | TRBV24-1 | 19 | CATSDFPGSSRSRTDTQYF
TRBJ2-5 | TRBV24-1 | 19 | CATSDLQGRGELYQETQYF
TRBJ2-1 | TRBV7-8 | 16 | CASSLVRGSSYNEQFF
TRBJ1-1 | TRBV29-1 | 12 | CSVDPRATEAFF
TRBJ2-1 | TRBV7-9 | 15 | CASSFTTSGGDEQFF
TRBJ1-4 | TRBV20-1 | 14 | CSASRAPPNEKLFF
TRBJ1-3 | TRBV6-1 | 16 | CASTPRDSGRGNTIYF
TRBJ1-2 | TRBV20-1 | 13 | CSADWGSRDGYTF
TRBJ2-7 | TRBV12-3/TRBV12-4 | 15 | CASSLGPHTSYEQYF
TRBJ2-1 | TRBV7-2 | 14 | CASSFTWEGVEQFF
TRBJ2-4 | TRBV20-1 | 16 | CCARDLLTGGKNIQYF
TRBJ2-4 | TRBV7-8 | 15 | CASSSTGTDQNIQYF
TRBJ2-7 | TRBV7-8 | 15 | CASSFGTGATYEQYF
TRBJ2-3 | TRBV12-3/TRBV12-4 | 15 | CASSLATPNTDTQYF
TRBJ1-2 | TRBV20-1 | 12 | CSARRQAYGYTF
TRBJ2-7 | TRBV28 | 14 | CASAGGGIGNEQYF
TRBJ2-1 | TRBV24-1 | 16 | CATSDAQGSSYNEQFF